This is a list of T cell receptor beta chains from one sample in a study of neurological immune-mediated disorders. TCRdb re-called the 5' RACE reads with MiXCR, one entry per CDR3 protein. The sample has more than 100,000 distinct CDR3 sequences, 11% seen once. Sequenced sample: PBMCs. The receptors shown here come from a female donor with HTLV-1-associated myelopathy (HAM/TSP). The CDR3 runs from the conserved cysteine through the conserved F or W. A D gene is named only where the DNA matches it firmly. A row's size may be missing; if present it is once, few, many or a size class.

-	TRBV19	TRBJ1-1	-	TGTGCCAGTAGTATAAACGTGGGCACTGAAGCTTTCTTT	CASSINVGTEAFF
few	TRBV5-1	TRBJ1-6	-	TGCGCCAGCAGCTTGGTTTGGCAGGAGATTTCACCCCTCCACTTT	CASSLVWQEISPLHF
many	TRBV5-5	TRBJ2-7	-	TGTGCCAGCATCAGACGTGGCGGTCCCTACGAGCAGTACTTC	CASIRRGGPYEQYF
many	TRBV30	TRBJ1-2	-	TGTGCCTGGAGTCCGGATCCAGGCTATGGCTACACCTTC	CAWSPDPGYGYTF
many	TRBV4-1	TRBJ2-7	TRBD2	TGCGCCAGCAGCCCCCGGGGGGGCCGATACGAGCAGTACTTC	CASSPRGGRYEQYF
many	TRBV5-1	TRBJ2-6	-	TGCGCCAGCAGCTTGTTGGGGCCTGGGGCCAACGTCCTGACTTTC	CASSLLGPGANVLTF
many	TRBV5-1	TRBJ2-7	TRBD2	TGCGCCAGCAGCTTTCTCCCTGCGGGGGTATACGAGCAGTACTTC	CASSFLPAGVYEQYF
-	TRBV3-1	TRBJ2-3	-	TGTGCCAGCAGCCTCCTTGAAGATACGCAGTATTTT	CASSLLEDTQYF
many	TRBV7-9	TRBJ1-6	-	TGTGCCAGCAGCTTAGGGGACGGTAATTCACCCCTCCACTTT	CASSLGDGNSPLHF
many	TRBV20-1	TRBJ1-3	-	TGCAGTGCTGCACAGCCTCGGTCCTCCGGAAACACCATATATTTT	CSAAQPRSSGNTIYF
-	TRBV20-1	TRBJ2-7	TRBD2	TGCAGTGCTAGAGCGCTTGAGCGGGGGACCTACGAGCAGTACTTC	CSARALERGTYEQYF
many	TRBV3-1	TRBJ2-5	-	TGTGCCAGCAGCCAAGCCAGGGGTGAAGAGACCCAGTACTTC	CASSQARGEETQYF
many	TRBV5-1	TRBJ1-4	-	TGCGCCAGCAGCTTGGACAGCTCGGAAAAACTGTTTTTT	CASSLDSSEKLFF
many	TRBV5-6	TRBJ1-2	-	TGTGCCAGCAGCTTGGCCGTCGCGGCGCGAGGCTACACCTTC	CASSLAVAARGYTF
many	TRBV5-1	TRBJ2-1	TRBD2	TGCGCCAGCAGCTTGGTTATTATGGGCGGGGGAACCTACAATGAGCAGTTCTTC	CASSLVIMGGGTYNEQFF
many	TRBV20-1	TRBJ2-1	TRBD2	TGCAGTGCTAGAGGGACTAGCGGGGGGAAATACAATGAGCAGTTCTTC	CSARGTSGGKYNEQFF
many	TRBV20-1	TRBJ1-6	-	TGCAGTGCTAGAGATTTACGTCAGGGTAATTCACCCCTCCACTTT	CSARDLRQGNSPLHF
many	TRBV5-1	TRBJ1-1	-	TGCGCCAGCAGCTTGGAGGGTCGGGCTGAAGCTTTCTTT	CASSLEGRAEAFF
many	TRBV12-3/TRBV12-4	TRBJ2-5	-	TGTGCCAGCAGCCGGTTTGAGACCCAGTACTTC	CASSRFETQYF
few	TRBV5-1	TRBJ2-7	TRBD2	TGCGCCAGCAGTTCGACTAGCGGGGGAAACGAGCAGTACTTC	CASSSTSGGNEQYF
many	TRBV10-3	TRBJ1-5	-	TGTGCCATCAGAGGGACGGTGGGCGGCAATCAGCCCCAGCATTTT	CAIRGTVGGNQPQHF
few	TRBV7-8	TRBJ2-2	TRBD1	TGTGCCAGCAGCTCCGGGACAGGGGGCATCGGGGAGCTGTTTTTT	CASSSGTGGIGELFF
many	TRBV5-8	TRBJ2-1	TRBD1	TGTGCCAGCAGCCCCGGGACAGACTTCTCCTACAATGAGCAGTTCTTC	CASSPGTDFSYNEQFF